The rows below give T cell receptor beta chains drawn from one sample of a study of regulatory T cells in long-lasting Graves disease. TCRdb independently ran MiXCR on the multiplex PCR reads; one entry per CDR3 protein. Of about 660,000 distinct CDR3 sequences detected, roughly 30% appear once; the ten largest clones hold about 40%. Sequencing was performed on peripheral blood mononuclear cells (PBMCs), taken when the disease was refractory, from a patient treated with antithyroid drugs. These receptors were taken from a female donor with Graves disease. Each CDR3 is given with its conserved first and last residue. The order of the fields is V gene, CDR3 protein.

V: TRBV20-1
CDR3: CSERQGGGRKGYGYTF

V: TRBV5-1
CDR3: CASFPGTGGYTGELFF

V: TRBV28
CDR3: CASSLSGIKNIQYF

V: TRBV13
CDR3: CASSSLANYEQYF

V: TRBV28
CDR3: CASESNEKLFF

V: TRBV6-1
CDR3: CASNLAGLAGGDEQYF

V: TRBV7-9
CDR3: CASSLAGEGVEVPQHF

V: TRBV29-1
CDR3: CSVEERGDSLIYGYTF

V: TRBV6-9
CDR3: CASSYAGTPYEQYF

V: TRBV19
CDR3: CASSTRQALNTEAFF

V: TRBV14
CDR3: CASSGLAGVVTQETQYF

V: TRBV29-1
CDR3: CSVVTRDLAKNIQYF

V: TRBV12-3/TRBV12-4
CDR3: CASRYRDNNRPQHF

V: TRBV5-1
CDR3: CASSTGTSGRNTGELFF

V: TRBV12-3/TRBV12-4
CDR3: CASSWGQNSGANVLTF

V: TRBV12-3/TRBV12-4
CDR3: CASRVGGNQPQHF

V: TRBV28
CDR3: CASSPEGRSNQPQHF

V: TRBV28
CDR3: CASSLSGTASSYEQYF

V: TRBV2
CDR3: CASRGSRTGLGTQYF

V: TRBV6-2/TRBV6-3
CDR3: CASSTRRTGTGGFGANVLTF

V: TRBV5-4
CDR3: CASSSAGTGGGEAFF

V: TRBV10-3
CDR3: CAISPGAPYEQYF

V: TRBV3-1
CDR3: CASSPTQGNQPQHF

V: TRBV12-3/TRBV12-4
CDR3: CASSSIGRRDNNYNEQFF

V: TRBV12-5
CDR3: CASGPATVAEAFF

V: TRBV30
CDR3: CAWSSGNYGYTF

V: TRBV29-1
CDR3: CSVLPGSNQPQHF